The text below deals with one T cell receptor beta chain. Libraries for TCRalpha and TCRbeta carried sample barcodes and unique molecular identifiers via 5'RACE. TCRdb passed the 5' RACE reads through MiXCR, listing each CDR3 protein once. The sample has about 150,000 distinct CDR3 sequences; approximately 14% are singletons. The data are from a study of T-cell memory formation after mild COVID-19. Whole-study context: The two donors had largely donor-specific TCR clusters.

The CDR3 sequence is 14 residues long. Germline CDR1 reads SEHNR; CDR2 reads FQNEAQ (reference sequence). Trimming pared 0 bases from V and 4 bases from J, leaving 8 bases between. The genes are TRBV7-9 and TRBJ2-3; D not certain. This sequence originates from an adult woman who had mild COVID-19 (a few samples of this study predate the infection). Cell type and time point are not known. Material: PBMCs or a T cell subset sorted from them (not recorded which). CDR3 sequence: CASSLAKNPDTQYF. The DNA for the CDR3 is TGTGCCAGCAGCTTAGCAAAAAATCCAGATACGCAGTATTTT.